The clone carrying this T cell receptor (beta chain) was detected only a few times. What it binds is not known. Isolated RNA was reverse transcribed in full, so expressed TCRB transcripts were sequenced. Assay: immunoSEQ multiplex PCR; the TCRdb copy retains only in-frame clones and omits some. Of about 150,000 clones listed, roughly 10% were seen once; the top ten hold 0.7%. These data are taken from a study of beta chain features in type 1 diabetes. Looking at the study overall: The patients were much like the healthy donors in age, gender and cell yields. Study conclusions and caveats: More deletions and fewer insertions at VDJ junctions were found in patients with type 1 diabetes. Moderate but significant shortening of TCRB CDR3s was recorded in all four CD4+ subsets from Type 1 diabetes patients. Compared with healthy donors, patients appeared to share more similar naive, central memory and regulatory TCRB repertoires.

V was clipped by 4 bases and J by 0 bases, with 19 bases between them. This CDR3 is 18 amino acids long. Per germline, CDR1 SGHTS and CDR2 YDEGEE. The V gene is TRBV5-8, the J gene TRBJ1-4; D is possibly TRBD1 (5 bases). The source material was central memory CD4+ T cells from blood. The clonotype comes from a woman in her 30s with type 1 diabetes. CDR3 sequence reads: CASSRFGGGDATNEKLFF. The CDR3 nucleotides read TGTGCCAGCAGCCGGTTCGGGGGGGGAGATGCAACTAATGAAAAACTGTTTTTT. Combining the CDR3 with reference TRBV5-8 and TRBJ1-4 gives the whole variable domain EAGVTQSPTHLIKTRGQQATLRCSPISGHTSVYWYQQALGLGLQFLLWYDEGEERNRGNFPPRFSGRQFPNYSSELNVNALELEDSALYLCASSRFGGGDATNEKLFFGSGTQLSVL.